The source of this T cell receptor (beta chain) is a study of early T cells in non-severe SARS-CoV-2 infection. Study context: Bulk RNA taken from unsorted whole blood was sequenced, leaving chains unpaired.

Attachment of unique molecular identifiers was made to individual cDNA molecules. Via MiXCR, TCRdb re-called the 5' RACE reads, giving one row per CDR3 protein. The sample lists 75,000 to 90,000 distinct CDR3 sequences, around 14% seen once, with less than 7% in the top ten. In germline, CDR1 is MDHEN, CDR2 SYDVKM. The CDR3 extends over 17 amino acids. V lost 4 bases and J lost 7, with 26 bases in between. Whole-study results and caveats: Matching with VDJdb favored anti-spike CD8 responses (missing private and CD4 specificities).

The sample holds a few counts of this clonotype. The antigen is undetermined. The TCR sequence derives from an adult who was a healthcare worker with PCR-confirmed SARS-CoV-2 infection or an uninfected control (not recorded which). Sequencing was performed on whole blood. This chain uses TRBV28 with TRBJ2-7, with D possibly TRBD2 on 6 matching bases. CDR3 DNA sequence: TGTGCCAGCAGTTCCCCCCGGGGCGGGAACCCGACGCGGGAGCAGTACTTC. It encodes CASSSPRGGNPTREQYF.